This T cell receptor beta chain is from a study of blood T cell repertoires in COVID-19. At the level of the study: Sites in the United States, Italy and Spain provided acute and convalescent COVID-19 samples. PBMCs, B-cell-depleted T cells, or T cells provided the cDNA or gDNA that made up the material.

Assay used: immunoSEQ multiplex PCR; TCRdb lists only in-frame clones, some missing. The sample consists of some 79,000 clones, approximately 90% of them appearing once. This clone was detected only once. The CDR3 length is 17 residues. The trim removed 0 bases at V and 0 bases at J, leaving 4 bases unmatched. In germline, CDR1 is ENHRY, CDR2 SYGVKD. This chain joins TRBV10-3 and TRBJ2-1; 8 positions match TRBD2. This clonotype originated in a man aged 70 or older with active or convalescent COVID-19. The material sequenced was peripheral blood. In DNA, the CDR3 is TGTGCCATCAGTGAGTCTTTAGCGGGGACCTCCTACAATGAGCAGTTCTTC. Amino acid sequence: CAISESLAGTSYNEQFF.